Sequencing of this T cell receptor (beta chain) was carried out in a study of control samples from healthy donors and cancer patients. Libraries were prepared by immunoSEQ multiplex PCR; TCRdb keeps only in-frame clonotypes and omits some of them. The data contain 150,000 or so clones, roughly 94% of them singletons. In germline, CDR1 is SGHNT, CDR2 YENEEA. Trimming pared 4 bases from V and 3 bases from J, leaving 16 bases between. This CDR3 region has 15 residues. The receptor was derived from a man in his 60s with colorectal cancer. V gene TRBV11-3 combines with J gene TRBJ2-7; the D is unclear. The sample taken for sequencing was PBMCs. The DNA for the CDR3 is TGTGCCAGCAGCTCCTTTGTAGGGCGAAACTACGAGCAGTACTTC. Its protein is CASSSFVGRNYEQYF.